This T cell receptor (beta chain) derives from a study of tumor and adjacent non-tumor tissue in lung cancer. Trimming cost V 5 bases and J 6 bases, with 8 bases left between them. CDR3 size: 13 residues. In germline, CDR1 is SGHTA, CDR2 FQGTGA. TCRbeta libraries were built with three rounds of nested PCR, modified from ARM-PCR. In TCRdb, the multiplex PCR reads were re-called with MiXCR into one record per CDR3 protein. The sample has roughly 150,000 distinct CDR3 sequences, 66% seen once. This clonotype was seen only a few times. No cell sorting was done before RNA was extracted from the tissue. The clonotype was recovered from a man between 60 and 75 years old with small cell lung cancer. This rearrangement joins TRBV7-3 to TRBJ1-6; perhaps TRBD1 as D (5 bases). Material: lung tumor tissue. CDR3 in amino acids: CASSIQGNSPLHF. The DNA of the CDR3 is TGTGCCAGCAGCATTCAGGGTAATTCACCCCTCCACTTT. Complete variable domain (other parts from reference TRBV7-3 and TRBJ1-6): GAGVSQTPSNKVTEKGKYVELRCDPISGHTALYWYRQSLGQGPEFLIYFQGTGAADDSGLPNDRFFAVRPEGSVSTLKIQRTERGDSAVYLCASSIQGNSPLHFGNGTRLTVT.